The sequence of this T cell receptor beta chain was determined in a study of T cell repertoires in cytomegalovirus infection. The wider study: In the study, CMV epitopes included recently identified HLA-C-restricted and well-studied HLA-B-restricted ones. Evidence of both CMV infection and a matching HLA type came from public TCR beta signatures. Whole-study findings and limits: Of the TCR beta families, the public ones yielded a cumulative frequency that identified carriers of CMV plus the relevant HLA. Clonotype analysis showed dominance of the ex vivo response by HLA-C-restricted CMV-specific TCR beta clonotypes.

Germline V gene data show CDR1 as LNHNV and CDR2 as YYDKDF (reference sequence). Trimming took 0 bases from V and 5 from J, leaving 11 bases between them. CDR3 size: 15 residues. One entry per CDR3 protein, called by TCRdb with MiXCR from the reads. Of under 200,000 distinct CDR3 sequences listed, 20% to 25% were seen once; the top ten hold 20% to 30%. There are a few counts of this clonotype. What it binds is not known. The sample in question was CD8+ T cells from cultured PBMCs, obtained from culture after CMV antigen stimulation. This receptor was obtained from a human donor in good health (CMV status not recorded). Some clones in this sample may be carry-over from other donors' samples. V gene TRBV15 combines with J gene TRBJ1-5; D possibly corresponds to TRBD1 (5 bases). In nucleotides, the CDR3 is TGTGCCACCAGCAGAGATCGGGGGAGAGATCAGCCCCAGCATTTT. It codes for CATSRDRGRDQPQHF.